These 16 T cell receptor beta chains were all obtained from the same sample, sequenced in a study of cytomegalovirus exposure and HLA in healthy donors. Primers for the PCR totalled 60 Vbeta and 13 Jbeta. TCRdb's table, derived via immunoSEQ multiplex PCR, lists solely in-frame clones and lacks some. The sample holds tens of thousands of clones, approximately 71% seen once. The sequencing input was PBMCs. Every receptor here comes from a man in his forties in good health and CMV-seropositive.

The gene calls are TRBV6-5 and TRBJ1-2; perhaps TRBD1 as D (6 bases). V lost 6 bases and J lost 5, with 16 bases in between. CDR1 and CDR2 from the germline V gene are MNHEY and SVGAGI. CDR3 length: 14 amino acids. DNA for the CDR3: TGTGCCAGCAGCAATGGGGACAAAATATATGGCTACACCTTC. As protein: CASSNGDKIYGYTF.

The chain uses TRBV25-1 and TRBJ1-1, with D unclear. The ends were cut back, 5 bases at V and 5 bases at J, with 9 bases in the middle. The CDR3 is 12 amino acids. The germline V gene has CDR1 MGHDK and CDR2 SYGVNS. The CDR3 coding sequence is TGTGCCAGCAGTCTAGGGAGGACTGAAGCTTTCTTT. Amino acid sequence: CASSLGRTEAFF.

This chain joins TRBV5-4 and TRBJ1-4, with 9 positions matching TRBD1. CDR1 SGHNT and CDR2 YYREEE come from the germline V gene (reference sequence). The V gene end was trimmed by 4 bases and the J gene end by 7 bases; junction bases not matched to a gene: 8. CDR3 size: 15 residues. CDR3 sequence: CASSQEATGGEKLFF. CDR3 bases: TGTGCCAGCAGCCAAGAAGCGACAGGGGGTGAAAAACTGTTTTTT.

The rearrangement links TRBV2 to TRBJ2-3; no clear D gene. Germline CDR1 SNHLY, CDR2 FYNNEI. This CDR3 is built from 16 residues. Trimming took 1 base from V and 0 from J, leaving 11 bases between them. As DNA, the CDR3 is TGTGCCAGCAGTGAAGAATCTGCGGCTAGCACAGATACGCAGTATTTT. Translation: CASSEESAASTDTQYF.

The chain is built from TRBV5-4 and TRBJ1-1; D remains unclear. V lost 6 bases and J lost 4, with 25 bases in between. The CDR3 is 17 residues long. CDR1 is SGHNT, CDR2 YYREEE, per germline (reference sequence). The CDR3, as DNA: TGTGCCAGCAACCTCGTCGGGGAGCATTCCAGTACCACTGAAGCTTTCTTT. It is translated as CASNLVGEHSSTTEAFF.

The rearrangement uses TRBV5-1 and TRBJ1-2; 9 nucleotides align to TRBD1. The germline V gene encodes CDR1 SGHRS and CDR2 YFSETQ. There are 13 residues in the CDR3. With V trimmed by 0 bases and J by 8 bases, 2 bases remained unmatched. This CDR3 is CASSLEQGAGYTF. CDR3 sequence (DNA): TGCGCCAGCAGCTTGGAACAGGGGGCCGGCTACACCTTC.

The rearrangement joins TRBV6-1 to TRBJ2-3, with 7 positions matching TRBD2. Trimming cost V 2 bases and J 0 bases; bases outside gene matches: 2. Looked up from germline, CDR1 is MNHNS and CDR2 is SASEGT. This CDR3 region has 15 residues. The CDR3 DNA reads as TGTGCCAGCAGTGAATCTAGCGGTAGCACAGATACGCAGTATTTT. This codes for CASSESSGSTDTQYF.

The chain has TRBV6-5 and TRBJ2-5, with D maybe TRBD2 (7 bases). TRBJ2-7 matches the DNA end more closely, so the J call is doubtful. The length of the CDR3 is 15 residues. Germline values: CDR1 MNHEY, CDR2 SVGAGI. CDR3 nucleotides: TGTGCCAGCAGTCCCCCCGAGGGGGGGCGGGACGAGCAGTACTTC. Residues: CASSPPEGGRDEQYF.

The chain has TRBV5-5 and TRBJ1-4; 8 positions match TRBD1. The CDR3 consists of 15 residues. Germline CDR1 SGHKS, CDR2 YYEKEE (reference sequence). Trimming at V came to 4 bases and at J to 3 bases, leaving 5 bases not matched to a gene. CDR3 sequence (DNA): TGTGCCAGCAGCCCGAGGACAGGGTCTAATGAAAAACTGTTTTTT. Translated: CASSPRTGSNEKLFF.

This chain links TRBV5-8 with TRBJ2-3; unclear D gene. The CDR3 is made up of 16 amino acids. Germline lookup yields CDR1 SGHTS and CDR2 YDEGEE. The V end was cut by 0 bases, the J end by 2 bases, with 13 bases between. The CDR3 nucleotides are TGTGCCAGCAGCTTGGGGCAGCGTATCCCCACAGATACGCAGTATTTT. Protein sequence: CASSLGQRIPTDTQYF.

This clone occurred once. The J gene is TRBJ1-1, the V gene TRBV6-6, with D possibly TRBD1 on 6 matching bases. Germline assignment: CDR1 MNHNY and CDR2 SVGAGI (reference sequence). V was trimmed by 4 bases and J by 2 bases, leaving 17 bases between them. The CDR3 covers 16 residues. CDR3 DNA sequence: TGTGCCAGCAGTTTATTGATTGCAGGGGTAAACACTGAAGCTTTCTTT. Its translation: CASSLLIAGVNTEAFF.

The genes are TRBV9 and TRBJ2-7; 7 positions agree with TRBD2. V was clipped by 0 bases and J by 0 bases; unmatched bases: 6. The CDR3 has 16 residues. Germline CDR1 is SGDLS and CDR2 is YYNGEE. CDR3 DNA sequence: TGTGCCAGCAGCGTAGGGGAGGGCTCCCTCTCCTACGAGCAGTACTTC. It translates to CASSVGEGSLSYEQYF. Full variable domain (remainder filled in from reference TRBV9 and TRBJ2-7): DSGVTQTPKHLITATGQRVTLRCSPRSGDLSVYWYQQSLDQGLQFLIQYYNGEERAKGNILERFSAQQFPDLHSELNLSSLELGDSALYFCASSVGEGSLSYEQYFGPGTRLTVT.

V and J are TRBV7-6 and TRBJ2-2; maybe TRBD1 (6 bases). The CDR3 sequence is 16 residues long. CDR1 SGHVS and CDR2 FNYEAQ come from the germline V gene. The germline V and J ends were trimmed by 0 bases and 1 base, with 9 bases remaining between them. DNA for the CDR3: TGTGCCAGCAGCTTAGCGGGGGCAGGGAACACCGGGGAGCTGTTTTTT. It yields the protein CASSLAGAGNTGELFF.

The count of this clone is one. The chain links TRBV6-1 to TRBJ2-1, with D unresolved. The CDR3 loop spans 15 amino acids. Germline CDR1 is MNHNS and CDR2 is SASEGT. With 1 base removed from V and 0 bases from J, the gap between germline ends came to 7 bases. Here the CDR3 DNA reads TGTGCCAGCAGTGAAGACAGATTCTCCTACAATGAGCAGTTCTTC. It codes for CASSEDRFSYNEQFF.

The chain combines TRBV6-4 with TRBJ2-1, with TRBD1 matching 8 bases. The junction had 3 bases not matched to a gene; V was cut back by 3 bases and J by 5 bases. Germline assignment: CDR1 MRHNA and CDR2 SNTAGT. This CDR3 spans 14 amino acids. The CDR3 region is CASSEVTGDNEQFF. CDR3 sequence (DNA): TGTGCCAGCAGTGAGGTGACAGGGGACAATGAGCAGTTCTTC.

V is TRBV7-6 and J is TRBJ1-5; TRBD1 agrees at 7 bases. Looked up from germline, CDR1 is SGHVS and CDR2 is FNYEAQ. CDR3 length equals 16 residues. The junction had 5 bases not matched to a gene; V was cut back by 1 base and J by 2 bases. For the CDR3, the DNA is TGTGCCAGCAGCTTAGAGGGGGCCTTTGGCAATCAGCCCCAGCATTTT. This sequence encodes CASSLEGAFGNQPQHF. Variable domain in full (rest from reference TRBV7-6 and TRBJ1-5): GAGVSQSPRYKVTKRGQDVALRCDPISGHVSLYWYRQALGQGPEFLTYFNYEAQQDKSGLPNDRFSAERPEGSISTLTIQRTEQRDSAMYRCASSLEGAFGNQPQHFGDGTRLSIL.